This T cell receptor (beta chain) stems from a study of blood T cell repertoires in COVID-19. The repertoire was sequenced with immunoSEQ multiplex PCR; TCRdb's copy has only in-frame clones and lacks some. Found here are around 150,000 clones, 78% of them singletons; the top ten hold about a tenth. CDR1 SGHTA and CDR2 FQGTGA come from the germline V gene. CDR3 length: 13 residues. Deletions cut 0 bases from V and 3 bases from J, with 5 bases between. The source material was peripheral blood. The clonotype originates from a man between 60 and 75 years old who had recovered from COVID-19. The chain carries TRBV7-3 and TRBJ1-1, with D hard to call. The DNA of the CDR3 is TGTGCCAGCAGCTTAACAGCGGACACTGAAGCTTTCTTT. Translating it yields CASSLTADTEAFF.